One and the same sample provided the 32 T cell receptor beta chains below, sequenced in a study of blood T cell repertoires in COVID-19. The assay was immunoSEQ multiplex PCR, and TCRdb's table has in-frame clones only and misses some. This repertoire shows some 670,000 clones, approximately 90% found once; its top ten account for approximately 0.3%. The specimen was peripheral blood. The receptors here all came from a woman aged 18 to 35 with acute or convalescent COVID-19.

The chain is built from TRBV10-2 and TRBJ1-5, with 8 bases aligning to TRBD1. Per germline, CDR1 WSHSY and CDR2 SAAADI. V was clipped by 2 bases and J by 7 bases; unmatched bases: 4. There are 14 residues in the CDR3. The DNA of the CDR3 is TGCGCCAGCAGTGAGAGACAGGGGAGACAGCCCCAGCATTTT. Its protein is CASSERQGRQPQHF.

The V and J genes are TRBV10-3 and TRBJ2-2; TRBD1 agrees at 8 bases. Germline CDR1 reads ENHRY; CDR2 reads SYGVKD. With 4 bases clipped from V and 2 bases from J, the junction kept 6 bases outside the gene matches. The CDR3 has 16 amino acids. In DNA form, the CDR3 reads TGTGCCATCAGTGGGGCGACAGGGGCTAACACCGGGGAGCTGTTTTTT. Translated, it gives CAISGATGANTGELFF.

The V call is TRBV9, the J call TRBJ1-3; no firm D call. CDR3 length: 18 residues. The V end lost 3 bases, the J end lost 0 bases, and 19 bases lay between the germline ends. From germline, CDR1 is SGDLS and CDR2 YYNGEE. This CDR3 reads CASSALNRGGISGNTIYF. The CDR3 region has the DNA TGTGCCAGCAGCGCACTAAACCGGGGTGGGATCTCTGGAAACACCATATATTTT.

The J gene is TRBJ1-2, the V gene TRBV7-9; TRBD1 agrees at 10 bases. The junction had 7 bases not matched to a gene; V was cut back by 4 bases and J by 8 bases. The germline V gene encodes CDR1 SEHNR and CDR2 FQNEAQ (reference sequence). The CDR3 spans 14 residues. CDR3 nucleotide sequence: TGTGCCAGCAGCTACCCTGACAGGGGGCAAGGCTACACCTTC. Its protein product is CASSYPDRGQGYTF.

The chain carries TRBV11-3 and TRBJ2-7; D remains ambiguous. V was clipped by 2 bases and J by 3 bases, with 11 bases between them. Germline CDR1 and CDR2: SGHNT and YENEEA. The length of the CDR3 is 14 residues. The CDR3 nucleotides are TGTGCCAGCAGCTTAACGGGTCAGCACTACGAGCAGTACTTC. This gives the protein CASSLTGQHYEQYF. The full variable domain, in which reference TRBV11-3 and TRBJ2-7 provide the parts outside the CDR3, is EAGVVQSPRYKIIEKKQPVAFWCNPISGHNTLYWYLQNLGQGPELLIRYENEEAVDDSQLPKDRFSAERLKGVDSTLKIQPAELGDSAVYLCASSLTGQHYEQYFGPGTRLTVT.

The chain recombines TRBV9 with TRBJ1-2, with 10 bases lining up with TRBD1. Germline CDR1 and CDR2: SGDLS and YYNGEE. Trimming took 2 bases from V and 5 from J; bases not matched to a gene: 6. The CDR3 has 15 residues. CDR3 coding DNA: TGTGCCAGCAGCGTCAGCCGGGACAGGGGTTATGGCTACACCTTC. It encodes CASSVSRDRGYGYTF.

The chain is built from TRBV9 and TRBJ1-2, with D unclear. The ends were cut back, 4 bases at V and 1 base at J, with 14 bases in the middle. Germline V gives CDR1 SGDLS, CDR2 YYNGEE. The CDR3 has 15 amino acids. Here the CDR3 reads CASSPPVGVNYGYTF. The CDR3 DNA sequence: TGTGCCAGCAGCCCCCCAGTGGGAGTTAACTATGGCTACACCTTC.

Concerning this clone itself: At the DNA level, this CDR3 is encoded by other sequences in the same sample as well. The V and J genes are TRBV4-1 and TRBJ1-2; possibly TRBD1 for D (6 bases). Deletions cut 1 base from V and 5 bases from J, with 8 bases between. Looked up from germline, CDR1 is MGHRA and CDR2 is YSYEKL. The CDR3 runs 13 residues. This chain's CDR3 is CASSQGQGYGYTF. In DNA, the CDR3 is TGCGCCAGCAGCCAAGGTCAGGGGTATGGCTACACCTTC.

V and J are TRBV12-3 or TRBV12-4 and TRBJ2-7; D ambiguous. The V end was cut by 4 bases, the J end by 5 bases, with 9 bases between. The CDR3 sequence is 12 residues long. CDR3 sequence (DNA): TGTGCCAGCAGTTATGGGCTCGACGAGCAGTACTTC. Its translation is CASSYGLDEQYF.

The gene calls are TRBV27 and TRBJ2-1, with TRBD1 matching 11 bases. CDR1 and CDR2 from the germline V gene are MNHEY and SMNVEV (reference sequence). Losses at the gene ends were 1 base for V and 10 bases for J; bases not matched to a gene: 15. The CDR3 contains 18 residues. The chain's CDR3 is CASSLLVPGQGGFLEQFF. The CDR3 coding sequence is TGTGCCAGCAGTTTATTGGTCCCGGGACAGGGGGGTTTTTTAGAGCAGTTCTTC.

The chain employs TRBV3-1 (or the pseudogene TRBV3-2) and TRBJ2-7, with D uncertain. Germline V gives CDR1 LGHDT, CDR2 YNNKEL (reference sequence). This CDR3 contains 12 residues. With 1 base removed from V and 7 bases from J, the gap between germline ends came to 8 bases. The DNA for the CDR3 is TGTGCCAGCAGCCAAGTTTATATAGAGCAGTACTTC. It encodes CASSQVYIEQYF.

This clone was picked up a small number of times. V gene TRBV24-1 combines with J gene TRBJ1-2; 10 positions match TRBD1. Germline trimming cut 6 bases from V and 2 bases from J; bases unmatched to any gene: 8. CDR3 length: 16 amino acids. Germline V gives CDR1 KGHDR, CDR2 SFDVKD. CDR3 residues: CATSLGQGNINYGYTF. DNA for the CDR3: TGTGCCACCAGTCTGGGACAGGGGAATATAAACTATGGCTACACCTTC.

This sequence joins TRBV7-9 and TRBJ2-3; TRBD2 matches at 9 bases. The CDR3 is made up of 14 amino acids. Germline loops: CDR1 SEHNR, CDR2 FQNEAQ (reference sequence). Germline trimming cut 10 bases from V and 0 bases from J; bases unmatched to any gene: 5. The CDR3 spells CATTLAGSTDTQYF. The DNA for the CDR3 is TGTGCCACCACCCTAGCGGGGAGCACAGATACGCAGTATTTT.

As regards this clone: Other nucleotide sequences in the sample specify the same CDR3. CDR3 sequence reads: CASSEPSYGYTF. The DNA for the CDR3 is TGTGCCAGCAGTGAGCCCAGCTATGGCTACACCTTC. The V call is TRBV6-1, the J call TRBJ1-2, with D hard to call. The CDR3 is 12 residues long. Germline lookup yields CDR1 MNHNS and CDR2 SASEGT. Trimming cost V 3 bases and J 4 bases, with 6 bases left between them.

The rearrangement links TRBV4-2 to TRBJ2-7, with TRBD2 as a possible D gene (5 bases). Trimming removed 0 bases at V and 2 bases at J, with 14 bases between. Germline V gives CDR1 LGHNA, CDR2 YNFKEQ. This CDR3 contains 16 residues. The CDR3 spells CASSQEVRVRTYEQYF. The CDR3 coding sequence is TGTGCCAGCAGCCAAGAAGTGAGGGTACGGACCTACGAGCAGTACTTC.

The gene calls are TRBV9 and TRBJ1-2, with 7 bases fitting TRBD1. This CDR3 is 15 amino acids long. Germline assignment: CDR1 SGDLS and CDR2 YYNGEE. V was pared by 5 bases and J by 3 bases, with 10 bases of the junction left unmatched. The CDR3 nucleotides read TGTGCCAGCAGTGGAGCTGGAGGGGGCTACTATGGCTACACCTTC. Translating gives CASSGAGGGYYGYTF.

The chain couples TRBV6-6 to TRBJ1-5; no reliable D call. V dropped 0 bases and J dropped 0 bases, with 9 bases sitting between them. Per the germline V gene, CDR1 is MNHNY and CDR2 is SVGAGI (reference sequence). The CDR3 totals 16 residues. This CDR3 reads CASSYSMTYSNQPQHF. DNA of the CDR3: TGTGCCAGCAGTTACTCGATGACATATAGCAATCAGCCCCAGCATTTT.

Here the CDR3 reads CASSFKAGDEQYF. CDR3 in DNA: TGTGCCAGCAGCTTTAAAGCAGGGGACGAGCAGTACTTC. The rearrangement links TRBV7-9 to TRBJ2-7; D might be TRBD1 (6 bases). The CDR3 is 13 amino acids. The V and J ends lost 3 bases and 5 bases respectively, with 11 bases between them. CDR1 is SEHNR, CDR2 FQNEAQ, per germline (reference sequence).

The V call is TRBV6-5, the J call TRBJ1-2; D possibly corresponds to TRBD1 (5 bases). The CDR3 extends over 11 amino acids. Germline lookup yields CDR1 MNHEY and CDR2 SVGAGI. The CDR3 DNA is TGTGCAACCCTGGACACCTATGGCTACACCTTC. This translates into CATLDTYGYTF.

The J gene is TRBJ1-1, the V gene TRBV12-3 or TRBV12-4, with a tentative D call TRBD1 (6 bases). V lost 4 bases, J lost 5 bases, and 8 bases lay in between. This CDR3 is 12 amino acids long. Written as DNA, the CDR3 is TGTGCCAGCAGTTCGACAGGTACTGAAGCTTTCTTT. Encoded protein: CASSSTGTEAFF.

The chain employs TRBV11-2 and TRBJ2-3; TRBD2 agrees at 8 bases. Germline V lookup: CDR1 SGHAT, CDR2 FQNNGV. The CDR3 runs 15 residues. Losses at the gene ends were 3 bases for V and 3 bases for J; bases not matched to a gene: 5. The CDR3 DNA follows: TGTGCCAGCAGCTTCGTGCTAGCGGGTACAGATACGCAGTATTTT. This gives the protein CASSFVLAGTDTQYF. Full variable domain (missing parts from reference TRBV11-2 and TRBJ2-3): EAGVAQSPRYKIIEKRQSVAFWCNPISGHATLYWYQQILGQGPKLLIQFQNNGVVDDSQLPKDRFSAERLKGVDSTLKIQPAKLEDSAVYLCASSFVLAGTDTQYFGPGTRLTVL.

The rearrangement links TRBV2 to TRBJ1-1, with D unresolved. The V and J ends lost 0 bases and 5 bases respectively, with 10 bases between them. This CDR3 is built from 14 residues. Per the germline V gene, CDR1 is SNHLY and CDR2 is FYNNEI. CDR3 sequence: CASSEAGWWTEAFF. The CDR3 DNA is TGTGCCAGCAGTGAAGCGGGCTGGTGGACTGAAGCTTTCTTT.

The rearrangement uses TRBV21-1 and TRBJ1-3; the table's D call of TRBD1 was not tested on the DNA. TRBV21-1 is tagged as a pseudogene. CDR3 size: 16 residues. DNA for the CDR3: TGTGCCAGCAGCCTAGGGGGCAGTCAATCTGGAAACACCATATATTTT. The encoded protein is CASSLGGSQSGNTIYF.

For this clone: This same CDR3 is encoded by further DNA sequences in the sample. The chain combines TRBV4-3 with TRBJ2-6; D might be TRBD1 (5 bases). The CDR3 spans 16 residues. V dropped 0 bases and J dropped 0 bases, with 6 bases sitting between them. Germline V lookup: CDR1 LGHNA, CDR2 YSLEER. CDR3 region: CASSQDRGSGANVLTF. The CDR3 region has the DNA TGCGCCAGCAGCCAAGATAGGGGCTCTGGGGCCAACGTCCTGACTTTC.

This chain connects TRBV29-1 to TRBJ1-1, with TRBD1 matching 9 bases. Germline CDR1 SQVTM, CDR2 ANQGSEA. Trimming took 3 bases from V and 1 from J; bases not matched to a gene: 3. The CDR3 has 14 amino acids. The CDR3 bases are TGCAGCGTTGAGGGACAGGGCGGGAACACTGAAGCTTTCTTT. Its translation: CSVEGQGGNTEAFF.

The rearrangement links TRBV3-1 (or the pseudogene TRBV3-2) to TRBJ1-1; the match to TRBD1 covers 10 bases. This CDR3 has 17 residues. V gave up 6 bases and J gave up 3 bases; unmatched junction bases: 13. Germline V gene sequence: CDR1 LGHDT, CDR2 YNNKEL (reference sequence). This chain's CDR3 is CASRGQGGRLWDTEAFF. The CDR3 nucleotides read TGTGCCAGCAGAGGACAGGGGGGACGTTTATGGGACACTGAAGCTTTCTTT.

This chain joins TRBV21-1 and TRBJ2-1; TRBD1, the table's D call, lacks a check against the DNA. TRBV21-1 is assigned pseudogene status. This CDR3 is 14 amino acids long. The CDR3 here is CASSKIQVSGEQFF. CDR3 nucleotides: TGTGCCAGCAGCAAAATACAGGTGAGTGGTGAGCAGTTCTTC.

The V call is TRBV5-1, the J call TRBJ2-3; D not resolved. In germline, CDR1 is SGHRS, CDR2 YFSETQ. V was trimmed by 2 bases and J by 0 bases, leaving 13 bases between them. The CDR3 runs 16 residues. The CDR3 is CASSLKRIPSTDTQYF. The CDR3 region has the DNA TGCGCCAGCAGCTTAAAGAGAATTCCTAGCACAGATACGCAGTATTTT. The full variable domain, its missing parts supplied by reference TRBV5-1 and TRBJ2-3, is KAGVTQTPRYLIKTRGQQVTLSCSPISGHRSVSWYQQTPGQGLQFLFEYFSETQRNKGNFPGRFSGRQFSNSRSEMNVSTLELGDSALYLCASSLKRIPSTDTQYFGPGTRLTVL.

As to this clone: Other DNA sequences within the sample encode an identical CDR3. The V call is TRBV6-5, the J call TRBJ2-7; 9 bases map to TRBD2. V lost 6 bases to trimming and J lost 4 bases; unmatched junction nucleotides: 1. CDR3 length equals 12 residues. CDR1 is MNHEY, CDR2 SVGAGI, per germline. CDR3 sequence: CASRTSGYEQYF. CDR3 coding DNA: TGTGCCAGCAGGACTAGCGGTTACGAGCAGTACTTC.

The genes are TRBV7-9 and TRBJ2-7, with 8 bases that match TRBD1. With 2 bases clipped from V and 5 bases from J, the junction kept 8 bases outside the gene matches. The CDR3 contains 15 residues. From germline, CDR1 is SEHNR and CDR2 FQNEAQ (reference sequence). CDR3 residues: CASSLRGTGRDEQYF. In DNA, the CDR3 is TGTGCCAGCAGCTTAAGAGGGACAGGACGGGACGAGCAGTACTTC.

This chain links TRBV5-1 with TRBJ2-1; tentatively, D is TRBD1 (5 bases). V was pared by 4 bases and J by 4 bases, with 18 bases between. This CDR3 is built from 16 residues. Germline V lookup: CDR1 SGHRS, CDR2 YFSETQ. CDR3 coding DNA: TGCGCCAGCAGCCGACCTCTTGGGGCTCGATACAATGAGCAGTTCTTC. Protein sequence: CASSRPLGARYNEQFF.

The chain couples TRBV28 to TRBJ1-6; D is undetermined. CDR1 is MDHEN and CDR2 is SYDVKM in the germline V gene. V was clipped by 5 bases and J by 4 bases, with 3 bases between them. The CDR3 has 12 residues. The CDR3 is CASSPYNSPLHF. CDR3 DNA sequence: TGTGCCAGCAGTCCATATAATTCACCCCTCCACTTT.